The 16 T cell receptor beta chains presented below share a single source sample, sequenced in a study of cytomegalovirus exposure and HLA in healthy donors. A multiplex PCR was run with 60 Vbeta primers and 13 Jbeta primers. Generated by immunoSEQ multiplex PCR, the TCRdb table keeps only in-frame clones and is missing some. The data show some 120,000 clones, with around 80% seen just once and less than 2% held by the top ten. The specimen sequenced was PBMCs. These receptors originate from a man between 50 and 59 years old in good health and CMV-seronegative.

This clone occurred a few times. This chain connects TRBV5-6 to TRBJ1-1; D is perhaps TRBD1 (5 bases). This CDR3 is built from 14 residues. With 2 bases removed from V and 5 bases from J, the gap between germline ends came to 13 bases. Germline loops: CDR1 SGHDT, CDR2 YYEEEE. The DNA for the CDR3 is TGTGCCAGCAGCTTCCGGGACTCGAGAACTGAAGCTTTCTTT. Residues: CASSFRDSRTEAFF.

CDR3 nucleotide sequence: TGTGCCAGCAGTTACTCGACAGGTGGAGACTATGGCTACACCTTC. This gives the protein CASSYSTGGDYGYTF. The chain uses TRBV6-5 and TRBJ1-2; tentatively, D is TRBD1 (6 bases). V dropped 0 bases and J dropped 3 bases, with 11 bases sitting between them. From germline, CDR1 is MNHEY and CDR2 SVGAGI. This CDR3 has 15 amino acids.

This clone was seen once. The CDR3 is CASSLGPRGGSDTQYF. Here the CDR3 DNA reads TGTGCCAGCAGCTTAGGTCCCCGGGGGGGTTCAGATACGCAGTATTTT. The chain carries TRBV7-6 and TRBJ2-3; 8 nucleotides agree with TRBD2. The length of the CDR3 is 16 residues. V was pared by 1 base and J by 4 bases, with 7 bases of the junction left unmatched. The germline V gene has CDR1 SGHVS and CDR2 FNYEAQ.

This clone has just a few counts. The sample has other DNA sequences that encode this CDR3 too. The CDR3 protein is CASSQDTGTDTQYF. CDR3 sequence (DNA): TGCGCCAGCAGCCAAGATACGGGCACAGATACGCAGTATTTT. The chain recombines TRBV4-1 with TRBJ2-3, with D unclear. The V end lost 0 bases, the J end lost 1 base, and 5 bases lay between the germline ends. Germline values: CDR1 MGHRA, CDR2 YSYEKL. The CDR3 sequence is 14 residues long.

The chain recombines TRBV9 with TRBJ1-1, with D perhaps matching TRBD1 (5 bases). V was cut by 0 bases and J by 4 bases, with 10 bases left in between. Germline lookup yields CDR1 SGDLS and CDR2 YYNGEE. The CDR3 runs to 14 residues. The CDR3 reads CASSVGGGCTEAFF. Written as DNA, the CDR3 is TGTGCCAGCAGCGTAGGGGGGGGGTGCACTGAAGCTTTCTTT. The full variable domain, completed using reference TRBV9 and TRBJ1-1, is DSGVTQTPKHLITATGQRVTLRCSPRSGDLSVYWYQQSLDQGLQFLIQYYNGEERAKGNILERFSAQQFPDLHSELNLSSLELGDSALYFCASSVGGGCTEAFFGQGTRLTVV.

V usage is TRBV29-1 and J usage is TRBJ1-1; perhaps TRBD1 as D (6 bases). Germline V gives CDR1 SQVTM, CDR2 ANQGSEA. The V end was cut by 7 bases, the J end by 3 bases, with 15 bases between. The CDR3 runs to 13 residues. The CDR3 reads CSALGGAYTEAFF. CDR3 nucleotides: TGCAGCGCCCTGGGGGGGGCCTACACTGAAGCTTTCTTT.

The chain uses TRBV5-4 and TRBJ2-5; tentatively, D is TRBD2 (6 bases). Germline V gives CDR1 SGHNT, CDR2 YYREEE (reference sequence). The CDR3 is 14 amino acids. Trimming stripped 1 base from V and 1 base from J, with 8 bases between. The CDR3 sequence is CASSLSGVQETQYF. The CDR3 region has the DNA TGTGCCAGCAGCTTGTCGGGGGTCCAAGAGACCCAGTACTTC.

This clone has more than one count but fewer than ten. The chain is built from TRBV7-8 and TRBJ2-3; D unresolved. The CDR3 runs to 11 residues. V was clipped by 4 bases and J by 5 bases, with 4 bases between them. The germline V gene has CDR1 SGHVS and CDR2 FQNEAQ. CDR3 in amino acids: CASSYKDTQYF. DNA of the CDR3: TGTGCCAGCAGCTACAAAGATACGCAGTATTTT.

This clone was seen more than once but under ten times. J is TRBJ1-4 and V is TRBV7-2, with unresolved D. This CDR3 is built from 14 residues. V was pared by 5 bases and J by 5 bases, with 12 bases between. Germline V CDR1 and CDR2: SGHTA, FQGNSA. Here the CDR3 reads CASSPWTGNEKLFF. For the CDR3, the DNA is TGTGCCAGCAGCCCCTGGACGGGAAATGAAAAACTGTTTTTT.

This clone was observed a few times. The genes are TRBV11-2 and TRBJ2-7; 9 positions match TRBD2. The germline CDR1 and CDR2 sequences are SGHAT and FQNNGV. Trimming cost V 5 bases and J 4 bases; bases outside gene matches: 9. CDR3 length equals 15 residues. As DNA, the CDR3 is TGTGCCAGCAGCATATCTAGCGGGGTTTGGTACGAGCAGTACTTC. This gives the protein CASSISSGVWYEQYF.

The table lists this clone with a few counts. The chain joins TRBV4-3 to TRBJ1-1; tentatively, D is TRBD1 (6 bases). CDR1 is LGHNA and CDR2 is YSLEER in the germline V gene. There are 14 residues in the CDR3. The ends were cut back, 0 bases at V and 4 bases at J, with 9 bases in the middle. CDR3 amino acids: CASSQESRGTEAFF. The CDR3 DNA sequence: TGCGCCAGCAGCCAAGAGAGCAGGGGCACTGAAGCTTTCTTT.

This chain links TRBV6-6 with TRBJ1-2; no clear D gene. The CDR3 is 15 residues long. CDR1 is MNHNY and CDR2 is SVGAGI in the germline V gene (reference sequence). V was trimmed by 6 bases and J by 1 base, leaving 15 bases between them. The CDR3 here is CASSPYRTHNYGYTF. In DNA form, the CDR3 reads TGTGCCAGCAGCCCCTATCGAACTCATAACTATGGCTACACCTTC.

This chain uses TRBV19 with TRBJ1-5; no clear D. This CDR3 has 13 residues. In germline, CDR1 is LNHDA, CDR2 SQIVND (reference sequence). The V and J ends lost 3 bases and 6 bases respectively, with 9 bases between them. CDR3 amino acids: CASSIEGSQPQHF. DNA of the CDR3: TGTGCCAGTAGTATTGAAGGGAGTCAGCCCCAGCATTTT.

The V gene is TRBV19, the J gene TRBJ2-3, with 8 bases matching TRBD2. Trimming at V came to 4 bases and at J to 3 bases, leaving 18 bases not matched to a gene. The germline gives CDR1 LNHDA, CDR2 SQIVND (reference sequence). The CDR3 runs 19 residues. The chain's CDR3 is CASSNRSRLLAENTDTQYF. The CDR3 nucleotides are TGTGCCAGTAGTAACCGGTCCCGCCTACTAGCGGAGAATACAGATACGCAGTATTTT.

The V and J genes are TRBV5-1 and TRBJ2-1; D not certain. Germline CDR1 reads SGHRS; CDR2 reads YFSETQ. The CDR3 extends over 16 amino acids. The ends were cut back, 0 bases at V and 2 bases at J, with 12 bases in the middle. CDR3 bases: TGCGCCAGCAGCTTGGAAGCGCTGGCCCCCTACAATGAGCAGTTCTTC. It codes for CASSLEALAPYNEQFF.

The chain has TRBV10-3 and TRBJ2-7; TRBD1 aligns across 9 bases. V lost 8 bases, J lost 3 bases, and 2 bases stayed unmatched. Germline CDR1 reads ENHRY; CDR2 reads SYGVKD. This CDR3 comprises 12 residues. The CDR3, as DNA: TGTGCCATCTGGACAGGGGACTACGAGCAGTACTTC. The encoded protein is CAIWTGDYEQYF.